The T cell receptor (beta chain) described here comes from a study of cytomegalovirus exposure and HLA in healthy donors. Study observations and caveats: In vitro data verified a few CMV-associated chains as specific for CMV antigens. Earlier analysis found most TCR beta V segments productive about 90% or about 30% of the time.

The ends lost 5 bases at V and 6 bases at J; junction bases unmatched: 14. Germline CDR1 and CDR2: PRHDT and FYEKMQ (reference sequence). This CDR3 has 17 residues. With respect to this clone: Its specificity is not known.

13 Jbeta primers and 60 Vbeta primers were used for the PCR. Produced via immunoSEQ multiplex PCR; TCRdb's table is partial and in-frame only. This sample yields 130,000 or so clones, of which about two thirds are seen a single time; approximately 6.3% belongs to the top ten. The sequenced sample consisted of PBMCs. The chain uses TRBV13 and TRBJ2-1, with TRBD2 matching 9 bases. This clonotype was obtained from a man between 35 and 55 years old in good health and CMV-seropositive. As DNA, the CDR3 is TGTGCCAGCAGCCTCAGTTTAGCGGGGGCCCACGGCAATGAGCAGTTCTTC. Translating gives CASSLSLAGAHGNEQFF.